The sequence of this T cell receptor beta chain was determined in a study of CD8+ T cells in alopecia areata. Treatment described: oral pan-JAK inhibitor, 5-10 mg twice daily. This CDR3 spans 12 amino acids. CDR1 and CDR2 from the germline V gene are MNHEY and SMNVEV (reference sequence). The V gene lost 7 bases and the J gene lost 5 bases, with 11 bases spanning the gap. Extraction of RNA preceded its reverse transcription into cDNA, which served as the sequencing template. Sequenced by immunoSEQ multiplex PCR; TCRdb stores in-frame clones only, minus some. The sample holds 150,000 to 200,000 clones; 58% are singletons and the top ten take about 12%. Regarding this clone: Its target is unknown.

Study-level points and caveats: The treated group had a single nonresponder, limiting CD8+ expansion-response conclusions.

The chain combines TRBV27 with TRBJ1-1, with D maybe TRBD1 (5 bases). Sequenced here: CD8+ T cells sorted from blood, sampled at week 24, from a patient treated with tofacitinib. The sequence was collected from a human donor with alopecia areata. The CDR3 DNA is TGTGCCAGCACAGACGGGGGGACTGAAGCTTTCTTT. It is translated as CASTDGGTEAFF.